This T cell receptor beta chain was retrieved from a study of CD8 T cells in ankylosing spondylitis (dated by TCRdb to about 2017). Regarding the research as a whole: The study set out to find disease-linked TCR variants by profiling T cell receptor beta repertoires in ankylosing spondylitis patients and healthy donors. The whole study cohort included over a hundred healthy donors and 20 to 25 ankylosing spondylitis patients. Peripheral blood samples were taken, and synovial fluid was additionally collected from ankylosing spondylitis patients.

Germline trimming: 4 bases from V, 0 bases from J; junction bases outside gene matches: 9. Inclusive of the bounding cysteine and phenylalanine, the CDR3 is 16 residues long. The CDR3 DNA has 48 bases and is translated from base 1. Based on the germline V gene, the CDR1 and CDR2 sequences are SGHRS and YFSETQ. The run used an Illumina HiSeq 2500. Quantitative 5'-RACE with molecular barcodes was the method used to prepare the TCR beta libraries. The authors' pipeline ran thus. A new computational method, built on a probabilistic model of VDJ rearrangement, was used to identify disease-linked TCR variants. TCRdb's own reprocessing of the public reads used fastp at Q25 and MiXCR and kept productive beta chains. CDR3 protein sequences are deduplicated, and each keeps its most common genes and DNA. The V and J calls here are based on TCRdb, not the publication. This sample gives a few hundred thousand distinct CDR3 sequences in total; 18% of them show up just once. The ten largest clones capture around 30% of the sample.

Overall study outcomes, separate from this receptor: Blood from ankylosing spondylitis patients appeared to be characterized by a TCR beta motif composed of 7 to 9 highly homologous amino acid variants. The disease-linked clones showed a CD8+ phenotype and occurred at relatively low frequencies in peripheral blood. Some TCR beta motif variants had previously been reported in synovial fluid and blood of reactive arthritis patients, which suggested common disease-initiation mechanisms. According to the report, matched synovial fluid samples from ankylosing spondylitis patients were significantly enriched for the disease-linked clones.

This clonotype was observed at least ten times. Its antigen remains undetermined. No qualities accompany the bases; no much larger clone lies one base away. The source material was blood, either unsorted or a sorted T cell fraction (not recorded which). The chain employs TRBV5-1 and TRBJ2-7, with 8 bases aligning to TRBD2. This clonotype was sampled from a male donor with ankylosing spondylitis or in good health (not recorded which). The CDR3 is CASSLTKAGVSYEQYF. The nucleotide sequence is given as TGCGCCAGCAGCCTTACCAAAGCGGGAGTCTCCTACGAGCAGTACTTC.